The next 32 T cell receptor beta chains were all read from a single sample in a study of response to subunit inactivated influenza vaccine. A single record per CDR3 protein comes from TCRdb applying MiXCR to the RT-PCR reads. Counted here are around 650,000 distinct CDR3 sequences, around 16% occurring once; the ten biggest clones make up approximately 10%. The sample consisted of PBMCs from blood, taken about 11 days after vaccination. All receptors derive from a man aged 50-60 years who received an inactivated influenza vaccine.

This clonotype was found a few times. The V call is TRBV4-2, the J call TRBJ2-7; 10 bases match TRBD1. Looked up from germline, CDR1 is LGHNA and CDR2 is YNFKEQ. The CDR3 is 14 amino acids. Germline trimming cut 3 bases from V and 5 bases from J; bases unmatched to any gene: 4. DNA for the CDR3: TGTGCCAGCAGCCACGGGACAGGGGCAGACGAGCAGTACTTC. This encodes CASSHGTGADEQYF.

Here the CDR3 DNA reads TGTGCCAGCAGTGATAGCGGGGGACAAGAGACCCAGTACTTC. It specifies CASSDSGGQETQYF. The chain links TRBV2 to TRBJ2-5; 9 positions agree with TRBD2. Trimming at V came to 3 bases and at J to 2 bases, leaving 1 base not matched to a gene. This CDR3 is 14 amino acids long. Germline lookup yields CDR1 SNHLY and CDR2 FYNNEI.

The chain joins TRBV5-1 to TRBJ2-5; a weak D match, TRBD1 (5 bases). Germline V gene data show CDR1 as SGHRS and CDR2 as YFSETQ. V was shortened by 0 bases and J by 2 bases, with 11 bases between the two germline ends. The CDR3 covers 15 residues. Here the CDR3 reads CASSLAWTPQETQYF. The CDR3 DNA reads TGCGCCAGCAGCTTGGCATGGACACCGCAAGAGACCCAGTACTTC.

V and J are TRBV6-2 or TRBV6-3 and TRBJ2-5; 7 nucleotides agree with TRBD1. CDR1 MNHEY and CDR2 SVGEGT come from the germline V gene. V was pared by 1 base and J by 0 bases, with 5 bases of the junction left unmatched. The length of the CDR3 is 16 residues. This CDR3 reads CASSYYGTAYQETQYF. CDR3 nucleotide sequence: TGTGCCAGCAGTTACTACGGGACAGCCTACCAAGAGACCCAGTACTTC.

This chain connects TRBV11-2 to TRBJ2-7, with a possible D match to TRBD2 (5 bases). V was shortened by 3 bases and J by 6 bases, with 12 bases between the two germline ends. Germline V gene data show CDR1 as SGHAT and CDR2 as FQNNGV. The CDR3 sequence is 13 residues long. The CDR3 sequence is CASSFRDRGEQYF. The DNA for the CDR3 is TGTGCCAGCAGCTTCCGCGACCGGGGCGAGCAGTACTTC.

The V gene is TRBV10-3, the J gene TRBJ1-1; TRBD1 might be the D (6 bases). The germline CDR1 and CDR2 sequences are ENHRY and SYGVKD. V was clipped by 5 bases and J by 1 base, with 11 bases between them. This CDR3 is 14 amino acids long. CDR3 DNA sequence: TGTGCCATCAGTTCACAGGGAACGAACACTGAAGCTTTCTTT. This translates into CAISSQGTNTEAFF.

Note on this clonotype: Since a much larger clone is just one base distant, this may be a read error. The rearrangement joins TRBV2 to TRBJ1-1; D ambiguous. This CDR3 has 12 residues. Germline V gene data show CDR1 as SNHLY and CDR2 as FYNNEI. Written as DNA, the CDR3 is TGTGGCAGCGTCTTGGAGGGCACTGAAGCTTTCTTT. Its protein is CGSVLEGTEAFF.

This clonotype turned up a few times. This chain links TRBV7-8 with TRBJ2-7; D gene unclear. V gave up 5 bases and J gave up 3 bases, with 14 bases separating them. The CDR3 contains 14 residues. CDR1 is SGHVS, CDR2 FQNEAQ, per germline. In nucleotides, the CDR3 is TGTGCCAGCAGCGCCCGGGTTCCCAGCTACGAGCAGTACTTC. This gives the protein CASSARVPSYEQYF.

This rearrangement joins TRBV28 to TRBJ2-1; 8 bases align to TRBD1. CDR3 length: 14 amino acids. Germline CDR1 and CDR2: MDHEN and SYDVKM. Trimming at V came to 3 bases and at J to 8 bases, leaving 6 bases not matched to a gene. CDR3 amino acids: CASSLDREVDEQFF. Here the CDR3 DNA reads TGTGCCAGCAGTTTGGACAGGGAGGTCGATGAGCAGTTCTTC.

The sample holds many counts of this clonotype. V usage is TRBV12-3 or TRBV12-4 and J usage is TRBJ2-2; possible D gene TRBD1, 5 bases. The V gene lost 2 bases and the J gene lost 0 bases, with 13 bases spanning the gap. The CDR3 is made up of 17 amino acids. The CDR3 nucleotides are TGTGCCAGCAGTTTAATGGGGCATAACACGAACACCGGGGAGCTGTTTTTT. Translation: CASSLMGHNTNTGELFF.

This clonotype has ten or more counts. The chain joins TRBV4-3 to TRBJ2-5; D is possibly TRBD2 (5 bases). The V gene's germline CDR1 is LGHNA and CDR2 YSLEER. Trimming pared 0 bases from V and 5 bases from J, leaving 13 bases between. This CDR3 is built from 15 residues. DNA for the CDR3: TGCGCCAGCAGCCAAGATCATAACCAGCGGGAGACCCAGTACTTC. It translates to CASSQDHNQRETQYF.

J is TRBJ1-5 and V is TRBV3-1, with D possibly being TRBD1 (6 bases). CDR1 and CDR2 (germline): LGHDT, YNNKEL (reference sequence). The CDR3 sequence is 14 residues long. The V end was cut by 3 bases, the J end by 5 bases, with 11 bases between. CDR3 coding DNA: TGTGCCAGCAGCCAGGGGGGGGGCCATCAGCCCCAGCATTTT. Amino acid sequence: CASSQGGGHQPQHF. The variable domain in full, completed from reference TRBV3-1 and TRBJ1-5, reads DTAVSQTPKYLVTQMGNDKSIKCEQNLGHDTMYWYKQDSKKFLKIMFSYNNKELIINETVPNRFSPKSPDKAHLNLHINSLELGDSAVYFCASSQGGGHQPQHFGDGTRLSIL.

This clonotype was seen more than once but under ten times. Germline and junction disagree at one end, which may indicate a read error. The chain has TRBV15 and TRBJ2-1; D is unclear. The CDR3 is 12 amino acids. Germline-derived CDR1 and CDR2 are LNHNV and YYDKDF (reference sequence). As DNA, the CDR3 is TGTGCCACCAGCAAAATATACAGTGAGCAGTTCTTC. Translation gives CATSKIYSEQFF.

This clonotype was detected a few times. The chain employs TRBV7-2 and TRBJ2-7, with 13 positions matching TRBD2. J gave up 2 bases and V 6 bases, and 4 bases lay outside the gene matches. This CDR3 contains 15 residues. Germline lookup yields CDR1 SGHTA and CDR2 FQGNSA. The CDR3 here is CASRSTSGGAYEQYF. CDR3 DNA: TGTGCCAGCAGGTCTACTAGCGGGGGGGCCTACGAGCAGTACTTC.

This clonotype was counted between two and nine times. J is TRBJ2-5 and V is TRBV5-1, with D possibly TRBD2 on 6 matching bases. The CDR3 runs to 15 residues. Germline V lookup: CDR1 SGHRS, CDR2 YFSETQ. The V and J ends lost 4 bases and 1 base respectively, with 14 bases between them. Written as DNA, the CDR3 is TGCGCCAGCAGCACCAACTCCGGGAGCCAAGAGACCCAGTACTTC. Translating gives CASSTNSGSQETQYF.

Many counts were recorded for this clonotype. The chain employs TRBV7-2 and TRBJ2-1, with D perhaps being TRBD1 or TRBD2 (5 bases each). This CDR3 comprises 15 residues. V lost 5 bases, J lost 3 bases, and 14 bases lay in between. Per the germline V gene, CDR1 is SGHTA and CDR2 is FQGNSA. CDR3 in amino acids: CASSPKGTVYNEQFF. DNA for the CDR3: TGTGCCAGCAGCCCAAAAGGGACCGTCTACAATGAGCAGTTCTTC.

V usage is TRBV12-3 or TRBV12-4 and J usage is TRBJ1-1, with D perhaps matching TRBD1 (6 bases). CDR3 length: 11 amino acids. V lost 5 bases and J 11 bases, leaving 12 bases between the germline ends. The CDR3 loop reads CASSPGQRAFF. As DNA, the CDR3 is TGTGCCAGCAGTCCCGGACAGAGGGCTTTCTTT.

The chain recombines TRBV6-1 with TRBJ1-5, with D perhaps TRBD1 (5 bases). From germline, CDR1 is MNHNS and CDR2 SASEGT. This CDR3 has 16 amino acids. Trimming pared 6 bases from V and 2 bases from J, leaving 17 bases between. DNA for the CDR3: TGTGCCAGCAGCCCCGGGGTGGGAGGGGGCAATCAGCCCCAGCATTTT. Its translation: CASSPGVGGGNQPQHF.

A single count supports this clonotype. CDR3 sequence: CASSLGYRDDQPQHF. The CDR3 DNA reads as TGTGCCAGCAGTTTAGGTTACAGAGACGATCAGCCCCAGCATTTT. The gene calls are TRBV12-3 or TRBV12-4 and TRBJ1-5; the D is unclear. V gave up 1 base and J gave up 5 bases, with 12 bases separating them. The CDR3 loop spans 15 amino acids.

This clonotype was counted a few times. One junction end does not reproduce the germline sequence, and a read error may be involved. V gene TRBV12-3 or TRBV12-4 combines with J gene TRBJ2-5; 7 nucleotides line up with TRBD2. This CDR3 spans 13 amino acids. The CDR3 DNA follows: TGTGCCAGCCAAACGGGGAGGGGAGAGTCCCAGTACTTC. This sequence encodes CASQTGRGESQYF.

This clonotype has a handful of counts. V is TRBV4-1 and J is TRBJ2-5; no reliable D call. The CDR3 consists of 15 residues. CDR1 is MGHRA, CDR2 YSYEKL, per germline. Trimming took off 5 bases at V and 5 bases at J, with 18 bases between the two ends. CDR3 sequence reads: CASSSGPHEVETQYF. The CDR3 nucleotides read TGCGCCAGCAGCTCCGGGCCTCACGAGGTCGAGACCCAGTACTTC.

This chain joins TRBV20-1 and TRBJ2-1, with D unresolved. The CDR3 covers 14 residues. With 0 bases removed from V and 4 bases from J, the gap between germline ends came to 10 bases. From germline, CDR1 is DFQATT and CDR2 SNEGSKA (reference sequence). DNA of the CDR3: TGCAGTGCTAGAGATGGGCACTTTTACAATGAGCAGTTCTTC. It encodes CSARDGHFYNEQFF.

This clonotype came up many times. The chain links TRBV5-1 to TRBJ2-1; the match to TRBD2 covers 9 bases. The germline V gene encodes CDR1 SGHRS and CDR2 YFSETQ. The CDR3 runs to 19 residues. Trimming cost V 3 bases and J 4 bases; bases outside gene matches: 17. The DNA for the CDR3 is TGCGCCAGCAGCTCCCCCTCGGGAGGTAGCGGGGGATGGTACAATGAGCAGTTCTTC. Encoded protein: CASSSPSGGSGGWYNEQFF.

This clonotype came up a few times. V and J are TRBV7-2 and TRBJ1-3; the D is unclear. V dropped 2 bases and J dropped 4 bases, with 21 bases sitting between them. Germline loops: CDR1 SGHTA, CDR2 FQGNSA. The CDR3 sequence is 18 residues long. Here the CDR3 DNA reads TGTGCCAGCAGCTTACGACGCTCGAGGGCAGGTGCCGGAAACACCATATATTTT. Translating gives CASSLRRSRAGAGNTIYF. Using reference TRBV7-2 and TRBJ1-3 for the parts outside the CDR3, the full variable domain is GAGVSQSPSNKVTEKGKDVELRCDPISGHTALYWYRQSLGQGLEFLIYFQGNSAPDKSGLPSDRFSAERTGGSVSTLTIQRTQQEDSAVYLCASSLRRSRAGAGNTIYFGEGSWLTVV.

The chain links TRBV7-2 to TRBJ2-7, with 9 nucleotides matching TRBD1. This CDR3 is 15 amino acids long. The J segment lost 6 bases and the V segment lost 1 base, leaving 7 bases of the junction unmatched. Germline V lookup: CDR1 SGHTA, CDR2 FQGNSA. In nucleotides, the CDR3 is TGTGCCAGCAGCTTAGGAGGGACAGGGAAGGGCGAGCAGTACTTC. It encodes CASSLGGTGKGEQYF.

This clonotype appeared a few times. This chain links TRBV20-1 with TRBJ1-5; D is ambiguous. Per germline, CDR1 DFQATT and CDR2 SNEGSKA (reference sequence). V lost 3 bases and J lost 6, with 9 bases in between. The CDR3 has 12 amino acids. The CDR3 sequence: CSARKGGQPQHF. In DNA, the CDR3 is TGCAGTGCTAGGAAGGGCGGTCAGCCCCAGCATTTT.

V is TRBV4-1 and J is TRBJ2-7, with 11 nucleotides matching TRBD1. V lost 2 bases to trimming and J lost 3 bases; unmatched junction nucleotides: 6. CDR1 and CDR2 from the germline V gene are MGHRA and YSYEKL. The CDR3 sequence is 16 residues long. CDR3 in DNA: TGCGCCAGCAGCCAATATCCCGGGACAGGGGGCTACGAGCAGTACTTC. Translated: CASSQYPGTGGYEQYF.

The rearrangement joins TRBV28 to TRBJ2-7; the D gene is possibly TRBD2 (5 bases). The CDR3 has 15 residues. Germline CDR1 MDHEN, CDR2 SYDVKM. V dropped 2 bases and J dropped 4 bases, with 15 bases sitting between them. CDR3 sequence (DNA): TGTGCCAGCAGTTTAAGGTGGAGGAGAGATTACGAGCAGTACTTC. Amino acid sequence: CASSLRWRRDYEQYF.

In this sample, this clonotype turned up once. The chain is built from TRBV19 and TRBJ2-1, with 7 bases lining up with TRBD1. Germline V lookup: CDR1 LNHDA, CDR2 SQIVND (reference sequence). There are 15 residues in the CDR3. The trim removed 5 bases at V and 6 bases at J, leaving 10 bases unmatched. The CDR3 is CASSRTGLVSNEQFF. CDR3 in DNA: TGTGCCAGTAGTCGGACAGGCCTAGTATCCAATGAGCAGTTCTTC.

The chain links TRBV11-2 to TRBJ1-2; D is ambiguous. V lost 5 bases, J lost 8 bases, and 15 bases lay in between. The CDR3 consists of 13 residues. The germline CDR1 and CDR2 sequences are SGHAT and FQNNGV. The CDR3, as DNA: TGTGCCAGCAGCCCGGACCTCCAACGGGGCTACACCTTC. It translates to CASSPDLQRGYTF.

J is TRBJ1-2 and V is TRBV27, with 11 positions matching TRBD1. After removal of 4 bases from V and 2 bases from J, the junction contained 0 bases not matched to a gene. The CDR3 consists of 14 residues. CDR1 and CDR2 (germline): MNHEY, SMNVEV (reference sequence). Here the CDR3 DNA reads TGTGCCAGCAGTTGGGACAGGGGGAACTATGGCTACACCTTC. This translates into CASSWDRGNYGYTF.

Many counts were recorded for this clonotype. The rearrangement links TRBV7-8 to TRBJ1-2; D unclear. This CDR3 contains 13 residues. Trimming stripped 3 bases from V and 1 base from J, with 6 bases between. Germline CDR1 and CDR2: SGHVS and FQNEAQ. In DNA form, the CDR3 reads TGTGCCAGCAGCTTTACAGTTAACTATGGCTACACCTTC. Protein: CASSFTVNYGYTF. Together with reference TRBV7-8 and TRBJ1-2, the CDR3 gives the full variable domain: GAGVSQSPRYKVAKRGQDVALRCDPISGHVSLFWYQQALGQGPEFLTYFQNEAQLDKSGLPSDRFFAERPEGSVSTLKIQRTQQEDSAVYLCASSFTVNYGYTFGSGTRLTVV.